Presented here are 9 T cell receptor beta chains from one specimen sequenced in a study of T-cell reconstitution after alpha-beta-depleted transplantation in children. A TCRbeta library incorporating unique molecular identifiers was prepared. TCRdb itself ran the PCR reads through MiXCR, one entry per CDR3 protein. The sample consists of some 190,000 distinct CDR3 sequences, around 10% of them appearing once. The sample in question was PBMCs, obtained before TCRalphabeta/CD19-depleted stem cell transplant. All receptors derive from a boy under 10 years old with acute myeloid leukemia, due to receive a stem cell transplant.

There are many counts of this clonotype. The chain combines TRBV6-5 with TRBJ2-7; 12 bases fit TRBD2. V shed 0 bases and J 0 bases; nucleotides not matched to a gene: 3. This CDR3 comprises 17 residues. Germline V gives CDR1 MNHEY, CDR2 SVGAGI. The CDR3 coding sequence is TGTGCCAGCAGTTACTCACTGACTAGCGGGAGCTCCTACGAGCAGTACTTC. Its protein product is CASSYSLTSGSSYEQYF.

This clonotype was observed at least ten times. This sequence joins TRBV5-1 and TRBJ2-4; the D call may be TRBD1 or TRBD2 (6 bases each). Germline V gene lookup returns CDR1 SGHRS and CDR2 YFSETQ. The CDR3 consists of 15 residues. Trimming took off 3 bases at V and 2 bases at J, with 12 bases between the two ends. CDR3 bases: TGCGCCAGCAGCTCCGAGGGGGGTACCAAAAACATTCAGTACTTC. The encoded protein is CASSSEGGTKNIQYF. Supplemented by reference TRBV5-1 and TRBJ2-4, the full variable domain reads KAGVTQTPRYLIKTRGQQVTLSCSPISGHRSVSWYQQTPGQGLQFLFEYFSETQRNKGNFPGRFSGRQFSNSRSEMNVSTLELGDSALYLCASSSEGGTKNIQYFGAGTRLSVL.

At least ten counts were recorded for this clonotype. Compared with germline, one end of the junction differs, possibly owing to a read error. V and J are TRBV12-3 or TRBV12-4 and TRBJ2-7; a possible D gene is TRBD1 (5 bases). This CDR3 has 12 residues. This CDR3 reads CASSLAGPEQYF. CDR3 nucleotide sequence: TGTGCCAGCAGCTTAGCAGGGCCCGAGCAGTACTTC.

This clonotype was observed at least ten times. The CDR3 spells CASSYRPTDTQYF. The CDR3 coding sequence is TGTGCCAGCAGCTACCGACCCACAGATACGCAGTATTTT. The chain recombines TRBV7-2 with TRBJ2-3; no clear D gene. The CDR3 runs 13 residues. The V end was cut by 4 bases, the J end by 2 bases, with 7 bases between. Per germline, CDR1 SGHTA and CDR2 FQGNSA.

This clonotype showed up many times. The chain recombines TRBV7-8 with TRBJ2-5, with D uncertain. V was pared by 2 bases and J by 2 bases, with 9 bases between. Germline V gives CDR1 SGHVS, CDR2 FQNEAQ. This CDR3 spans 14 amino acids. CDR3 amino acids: CASSLLGYQETQYF. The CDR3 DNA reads TGTGCCAGCAGCTTATTGGGCTATCAAGAGACCCAGTACTTC.

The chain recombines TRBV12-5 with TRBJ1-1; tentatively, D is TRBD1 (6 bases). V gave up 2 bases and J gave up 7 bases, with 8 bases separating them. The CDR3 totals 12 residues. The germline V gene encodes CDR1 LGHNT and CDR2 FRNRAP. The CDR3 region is CASGLLDSEAFF. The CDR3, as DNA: TGTGCTAGTGGTTTGCTGGACAGTGAAGCTTTCTTT.

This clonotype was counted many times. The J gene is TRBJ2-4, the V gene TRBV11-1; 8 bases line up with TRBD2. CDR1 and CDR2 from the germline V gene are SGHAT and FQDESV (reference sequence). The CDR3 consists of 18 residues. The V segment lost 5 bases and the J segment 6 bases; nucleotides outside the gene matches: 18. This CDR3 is CASSTAGGTGGPRNIQYF. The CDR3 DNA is TGTGCCAGCAGCACAGCCGGTGGGACGGGAGGGCCGAGAAACATTCAGTACTTC.

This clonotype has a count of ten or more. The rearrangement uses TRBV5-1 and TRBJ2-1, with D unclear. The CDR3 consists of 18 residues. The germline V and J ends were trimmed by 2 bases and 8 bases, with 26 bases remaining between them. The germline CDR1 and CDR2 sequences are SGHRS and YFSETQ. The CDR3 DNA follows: TGCGCCAGCAGCTTTAGGCAGCAAGTTGGGTTTCTTAATTATGAGCAGTTCTTC. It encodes CASSFRQQVGFLNYEQFF.

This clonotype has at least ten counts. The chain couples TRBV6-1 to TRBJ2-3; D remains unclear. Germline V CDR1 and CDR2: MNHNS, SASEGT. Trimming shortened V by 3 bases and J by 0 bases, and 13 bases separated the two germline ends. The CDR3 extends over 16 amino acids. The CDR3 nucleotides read TGTGCCAGCAGTGATTGGTTGGGCTCTAGCACAGATACGCAGTATTTT. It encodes CASSDWLGSSTDTQYF.